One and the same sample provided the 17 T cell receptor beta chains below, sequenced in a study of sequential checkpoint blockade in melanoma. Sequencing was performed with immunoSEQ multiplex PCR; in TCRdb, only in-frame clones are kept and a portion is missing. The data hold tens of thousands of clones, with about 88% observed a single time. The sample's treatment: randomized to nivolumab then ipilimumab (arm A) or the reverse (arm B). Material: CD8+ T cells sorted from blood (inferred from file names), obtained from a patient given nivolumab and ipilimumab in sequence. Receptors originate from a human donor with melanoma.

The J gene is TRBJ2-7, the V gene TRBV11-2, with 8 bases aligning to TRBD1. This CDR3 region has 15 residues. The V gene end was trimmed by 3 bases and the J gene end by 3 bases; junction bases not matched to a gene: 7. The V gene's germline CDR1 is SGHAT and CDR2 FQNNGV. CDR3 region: CASSFSQGAYYEQYF. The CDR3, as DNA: TGTGCCAGCAGCTTTAGCCAGGGGGCATACTACGAGCAGTACTTC.

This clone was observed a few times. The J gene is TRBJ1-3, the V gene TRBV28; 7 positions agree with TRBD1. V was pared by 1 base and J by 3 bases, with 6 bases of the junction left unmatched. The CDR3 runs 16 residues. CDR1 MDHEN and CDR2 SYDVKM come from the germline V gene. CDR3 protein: CASSLYRGANGNTIYF. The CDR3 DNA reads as TGTGCCAGCAGTTTATACAGGGGCGCGAATGGAAACACCATATATTTT.

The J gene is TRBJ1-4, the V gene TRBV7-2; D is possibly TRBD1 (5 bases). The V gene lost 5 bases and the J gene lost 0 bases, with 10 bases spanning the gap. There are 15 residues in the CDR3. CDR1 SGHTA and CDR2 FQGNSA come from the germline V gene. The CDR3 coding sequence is TGTGCCAGCAGCCCGACAGTTGCAACTAATGAAAAACTGTTTTTT. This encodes CASSPTVATNEKLFF.

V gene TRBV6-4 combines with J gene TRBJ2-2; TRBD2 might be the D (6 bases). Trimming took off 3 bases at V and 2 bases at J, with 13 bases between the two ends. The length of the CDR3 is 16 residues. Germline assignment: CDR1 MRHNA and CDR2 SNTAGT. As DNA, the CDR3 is TGTGCCAGCAGTGATCACTATACTAGCAACACCGGGGAGCTGTTTTTT. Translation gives CASSDHYTSNTGELFF.

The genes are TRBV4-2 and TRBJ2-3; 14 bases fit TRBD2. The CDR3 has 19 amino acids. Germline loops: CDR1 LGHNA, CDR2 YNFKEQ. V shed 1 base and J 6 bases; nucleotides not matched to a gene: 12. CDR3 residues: CASSQVSATSGGGRDTQYF. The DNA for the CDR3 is TGTGCCAGCAGCCAAGTGTCGGCGACTAGCGGGGGGGGAAGGGATACGCAGTATTTT.

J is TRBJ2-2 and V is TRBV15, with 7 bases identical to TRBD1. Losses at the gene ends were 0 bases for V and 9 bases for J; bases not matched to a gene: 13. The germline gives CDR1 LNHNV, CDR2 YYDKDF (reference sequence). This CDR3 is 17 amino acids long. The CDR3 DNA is TGTGCCACCAGCAGAGATCAGGCGACAGGGTCCGAAAGGGAGCTGTTTTTT. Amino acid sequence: CATSRDQATGSERELFF. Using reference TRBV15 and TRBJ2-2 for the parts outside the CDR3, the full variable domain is DAMVIQNPRYQVTQFGKPVTLSCSQTLNHNVMYWYQQKSSQAPKLLFHYYDKDFNNEADTPDNFQSRRPNTSFCFLDIRSPGLGDTAMYLCATSRDQATGSERELFFGEGSRLTVL.

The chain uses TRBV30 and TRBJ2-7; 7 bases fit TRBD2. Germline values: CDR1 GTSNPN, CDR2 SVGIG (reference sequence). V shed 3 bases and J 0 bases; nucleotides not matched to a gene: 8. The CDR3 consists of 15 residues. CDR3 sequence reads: CAWRLGSGTSYEQYF. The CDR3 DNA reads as TGTGCCTGGAGGCTGGGGAGCGGGACCTCCTACGAGCAGTACTTC.

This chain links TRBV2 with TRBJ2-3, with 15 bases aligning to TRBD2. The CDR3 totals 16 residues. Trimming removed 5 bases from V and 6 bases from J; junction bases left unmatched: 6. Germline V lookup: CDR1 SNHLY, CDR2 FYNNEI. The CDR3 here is CASSWTSGRERDTQYF. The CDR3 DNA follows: TGTGCCAGCAGTTGGACTAGCGGGAGGGAGAGGGATACGCAGTATTTT. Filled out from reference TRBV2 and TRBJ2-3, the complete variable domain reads EPEVTQTPSHQVTQMGQEVILRCVPISNHLYFYWYRQILGQKVEFLVSFYNNEISEKSEIFDDQFSVERPDGSNFTLKIRSTKLEDSAMYFCASSWTSGRERDTQYFGPGTRLTVL.

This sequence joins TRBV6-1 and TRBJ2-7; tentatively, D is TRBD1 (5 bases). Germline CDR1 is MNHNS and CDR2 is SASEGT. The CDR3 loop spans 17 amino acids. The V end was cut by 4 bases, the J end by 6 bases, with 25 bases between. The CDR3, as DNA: TGTGCCAGCAGTGGGGGCCCCCTGCAGGGCCCCTTCCTCGAGCAGTACTTC. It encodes CASSGGPLQGPFLEQYF.

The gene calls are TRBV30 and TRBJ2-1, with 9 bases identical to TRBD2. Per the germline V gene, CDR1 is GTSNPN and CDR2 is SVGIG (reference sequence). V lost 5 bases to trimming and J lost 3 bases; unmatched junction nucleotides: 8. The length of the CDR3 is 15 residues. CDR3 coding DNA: TGTGCCTGGGCTAGCGGGGACCTTTACTACAATGAGCAGTTCTTC. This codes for CAWASGDLYYNEQFF.

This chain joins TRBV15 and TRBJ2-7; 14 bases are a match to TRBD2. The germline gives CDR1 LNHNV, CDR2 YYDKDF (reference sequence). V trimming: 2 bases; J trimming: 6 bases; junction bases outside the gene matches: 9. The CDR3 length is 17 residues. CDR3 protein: CATSRQRIGLAGGEQYF. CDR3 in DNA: TGTGCCACCAGCAGACAAAGGATAGGACTAGCGGGAGGCGAGCAGTACTTC.

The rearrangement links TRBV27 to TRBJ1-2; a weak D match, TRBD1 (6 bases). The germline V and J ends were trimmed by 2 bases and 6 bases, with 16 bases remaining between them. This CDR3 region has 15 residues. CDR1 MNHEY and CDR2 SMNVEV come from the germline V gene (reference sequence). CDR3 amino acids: CASSLEGGGINGYTF. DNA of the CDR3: TGTGCCAGCAGTTTAGAAGGCGGGGGCATCAATGGCTACACCTTC.

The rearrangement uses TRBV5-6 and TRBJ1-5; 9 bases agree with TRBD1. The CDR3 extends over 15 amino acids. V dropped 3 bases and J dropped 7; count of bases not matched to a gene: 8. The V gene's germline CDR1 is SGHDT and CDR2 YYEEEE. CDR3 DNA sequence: TGTGCCAGCAGCTATGGACAGGGGTTGGGACAGCCCCAGCATTTT. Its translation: CASSYGQGLGQPQHF.

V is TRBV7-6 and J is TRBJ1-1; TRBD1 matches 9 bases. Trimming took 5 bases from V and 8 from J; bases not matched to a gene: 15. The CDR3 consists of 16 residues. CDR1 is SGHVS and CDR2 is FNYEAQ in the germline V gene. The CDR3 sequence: CASSPTTRDRVSEAFF. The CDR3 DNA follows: TGTGCCAGCAGCCCGACCACCCGGGACAGGGTATCCGAAGCTTTCTTT.

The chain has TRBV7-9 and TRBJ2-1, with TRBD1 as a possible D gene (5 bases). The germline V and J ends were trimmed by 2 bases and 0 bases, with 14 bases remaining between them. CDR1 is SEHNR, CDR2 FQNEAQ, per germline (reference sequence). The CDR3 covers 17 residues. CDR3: CASSLPGQTSSYNEQFF. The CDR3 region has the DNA TGTGCCAGCAGCTTACCAGGGCAAACCAGCTCCTACAATGAGCAGTTCTTC.

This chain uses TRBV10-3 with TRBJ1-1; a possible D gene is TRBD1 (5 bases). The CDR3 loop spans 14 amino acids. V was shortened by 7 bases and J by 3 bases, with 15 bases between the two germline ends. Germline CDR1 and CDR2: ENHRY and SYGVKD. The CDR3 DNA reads TGTGCCATCACCACGACAGCCCGGGACACTGAAGCTTTCTTT. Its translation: CAITTTARDTEAFF.

The CDR3 DNA sequence: TGTGCCAGCAGCTCTGCGTCGGGGTCCGAGCAGTACTTC. Amino acid sequence: CASSSASGSEQYF. This chain joins TRBV11-3 and TRBJ2-7, with TRBD2 as a possible D gene (5 bases). V shed 4 bases and J shed 6 bases, with 13 bases lying between them. This CDR3 has 13 residues. Germline V lookup: CDR1 SGHNT, CDR2 YENEEA.